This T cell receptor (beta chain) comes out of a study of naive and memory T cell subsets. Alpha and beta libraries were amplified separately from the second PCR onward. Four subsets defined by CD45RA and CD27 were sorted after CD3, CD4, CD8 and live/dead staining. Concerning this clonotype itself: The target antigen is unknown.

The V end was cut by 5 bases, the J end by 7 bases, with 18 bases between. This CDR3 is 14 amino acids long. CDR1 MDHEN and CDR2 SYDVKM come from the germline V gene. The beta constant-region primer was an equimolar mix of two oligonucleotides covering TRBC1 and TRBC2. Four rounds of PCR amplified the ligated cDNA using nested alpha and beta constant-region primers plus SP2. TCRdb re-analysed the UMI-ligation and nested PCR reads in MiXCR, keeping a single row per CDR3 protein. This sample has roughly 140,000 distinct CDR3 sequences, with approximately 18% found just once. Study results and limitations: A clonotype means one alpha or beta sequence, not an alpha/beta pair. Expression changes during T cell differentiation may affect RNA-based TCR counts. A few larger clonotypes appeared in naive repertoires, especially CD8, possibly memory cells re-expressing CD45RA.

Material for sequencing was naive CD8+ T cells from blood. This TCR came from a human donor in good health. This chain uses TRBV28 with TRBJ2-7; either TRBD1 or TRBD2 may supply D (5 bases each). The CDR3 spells CASSLWPGAEEQYF. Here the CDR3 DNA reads TGTGCCAGCAGTCTCTGGCCCGGGGCAGAAGAGCAGTACTTC.